This is a list of T cell receptor beta chains from one sample in a study of T cell clones after liver transplantation. Libraries were prepared by immunoSEQ multiplex PCR; TCRdb keeps only in-frame clonotypes and omits some of them. The sample holds 25,000 to 35,000 clones, about 95% seen once. The sequencing here drew on CD8+ T cells from blood, taken 12 months after liver transplant. These receptors were obtained from a human patient who received a liver transplant. T cells may partly derive from the graft donor. Both conserved end residues are part of each CDR3. D genes are given only for firm matches. Clone size is given for some rows only: seen once, a few or many times, or a class if the clone is expanded.

TRBJ2-1 TRBV20-1 . . CSARDYVEQFF TGCAGTGCTAGAGATTACGTTGAGCAGTTCTTC
TRBJ2-1 TRBV5-6 . . CASSSGALVFF TGTGCCAGCAGCTCTGGGGCCTTGGTGTTCTTC
TRBJ2-5 TRBV6-5 TRBD2 . CASLSGRATQYF TGTGCCAGCCTCAGCGGGAGGGCCACCCAGTACTTC
TRBJ2-5 TRBV20-1 . once CSVWQGETQYF TGCAGTGTGTGGCAGGGAGAGACCCAGTACTTC
TRBJ2-7 TRBV30 . . CAWSDSLGGIGSSYEQYF TGTGCCTGGAGTGACTCCCTAGGGGGAATAGGGAGCTCCTACGAGCAGTACTTC
TRBJ1-1 TRBV18 TRBD1 once CASSPYIRTGPNTEAFF TGTGCCAGCTCACCCTACATACGGACAGGGCCGAACACTGAAGCTTTCTTT
TRBJ1-1 TRBV9 TRBD1 . CASSVGQQGGLNTEAFF TGTGCCAGCAGCGTAGGGCAACAGGGGGGCCTGAACACTGAAGCTTTCTTT
TRBJ1-2 TRBV27 . few CASSLIWDGAYHGYTF TGTGCCAGCAGTTTAATTTGGGACGGAGCATACCATGGCTACACCTTC
TRBJ2-1 TRBV11-3 TRBD2 . CASSLDPPGLAGGNYNEQFF TGTGCCAGCAGCTTAGATCCCCCGGGACTAGCGGGAGGGAATTACAATGAGCAGTTCTTC
TRBJ2-7 TRBV5-1 . . CASSLTRDGAYEQYF TGCGCCAGCAGCTTGACTCGGGACGGAGCCTACGAGCAGTACTTC
TRBJ2-1 TRBV28 TRBD2 . CATKIAGNNEQFF TGTGCCACCAAGATAGCGGGAAACAATGAGCAGTTCTTC
TRBJ1-3 TRBV7-7 . . CASSLGGSGNTIYF TGTGCCAGCAGCCTGGGCGGCTCTGGAAACACCATATATTTT
TRBJ2-1 TRBV15 . . CATSPGLEDEQFF TGTGCCACCAGCCCCGGGTTGGAGGATGAGCAGTTCTTC
TRBJ1-5 TRBV7-3 . . CASSPTGAGYQPQHF TGTGCCAGCAGCCCTACCGGAGCGGGCTATCAGCCCCAGCATTTT
TRBJ1-3 TRBV10-3 TRBD1 once CAISELAGGRGNTIYF TGTGCCATCAGTGAGTTAGCAGGGGGCCGAGGAAACACCATATATTTT
TRBJ2-5 TRBV9 . . CASSVGAGLETQYF TGTGCCAGCAGCGTAGGTGCAGGGTTAGAGACCCAGTACTTC
TRBJ2-1 TRBV11-3 TRBD2 . CASSLDLLAGGYNEQFF TGTGCCAGCAGCTTAGATTTACTAGCGGGAGGTTACAATGAGCAGTTCTTC
TRBJ2-1 TRBV4-1 TRBD2 . CASSHDPGLADNEQFF TGCGCCAGCAGCCACGACCCGGGACTAGCGGACAATGAGCAGTTCTTC
TRBJ1-1 TRBV6-1 . . CASSRVGTEAFF TGTGCCAGCAGTCGGGTGGGCACTGAAGCTTTCTTT
TRBJ1-1 TRBV5-5 . . CASSLILGSTEAFF TGTGCCAGCAGCTTGATTCTGGGTTCCACTGAAGCTTTCTTT
TRBJ2-5 TRBV11-2 . . CASSLDIQQLETQYF TGTGCCAGCAGCTTAGATATACAGCAGCTAGAGACCCAGTACTTC
TRBJ2-3 TRBV14 . . CASSQVGALRADTQYF TGTGCCAGCAGCCAAGTCGGGGCCTTGAGGGCAGATACGCAGTATTTT
TRBJ1-6 TRBV2 . once CASSGTAIRAVNSPLHF TGTGCCAGCAGTGGGACGGCAATCCGGGCCGTCAATTCACCCCTCCACTTT
TRBJ2-7 TRBV19 . . CASSFGQSYEQYF TGTGCCAGTAGTTTCGGACAGTCCTACGAGCAGTACTTC
TRBJ1-4 TRBV5-1 TRBD1 . CASSLPDRDEKLFF TGCGCCAGCAGCCTCCCGGACAGGGACGAAAAACTGTTTTTT
TRBJ2-5 TRBV15 . . CATSRSPVERTQYF TGTGCCACCAGCAGAAGTCCGGTCGAGAGGACCCAGTACTTC
TRBJ2-2 TRBV9 TRBD2 . CASSVQRGNTGELFF TGTGCCAGCAGCGTACAGCGGGGAAACACCGGGGAGCTGTTTTTT
TRBJ2-7 TRBV15 . few CATSGAITIGSYEQYF TGTGCCACCAGCGGAGCCATTACCATCGGGTCCTACGAGCAGTACTTC
TRBJ2-5 TRBV27 . . CASSFNGYLQETQYF TGTGCCAGCAGTTTCAACGGGTACCTTCAAGAGACCCAGTACTTC
TRBJ2-5 TRBV2 . . CASSEANQETQYF TGTGCCAGCAGTGAGGCTAACCAAGAGACCCAGTACTTC
TRBJ1-5 TRBV19 TRBD1 . CASSAGQGRPQHF TGTGCCAGTAGTGCCGGACAGGGGCGGCCCCAGCATTTT